This TCR beta chain was obtained from a study of blood T cells in healthy people across ages. To note about this clonotype: Possible read error: a much larger clone is one base away.

Next came a second PCR, run for 7 to 11 cycles, which used a sample-barcoded 5' primer along with a J-beta primer mix. Tagging of each cDNA molecule was performed by a template-switch adaptor with 12 random nucleotides. MiXCR, applied by TCRdb to the 5' RACE reads, yields one record per CDR3 protein. The sample yields 550,000 to 800,000 distinct CDR3 sequences, roughly 30% seen once. The donors, all healthy, were Caucasians living in Russia, aged about 6 to 90. Germline-derived CDR1 and CDR2 are SGHTA and FQGNSA. The CDR3 length is 15 residues. This TCR came from a woman of 80 years or more in good health. V and J are TRBV7-2 and TRBJ1-6, with D perhaps matching TRBD1 (6 bases). Input material: blood. The CDR3 nucleotides are TGTGCCAGCAGCCGTGGTAGGGGGTATAATTCACCCCCCCACTTT. It is translated as CASSRGRGYNSPPHF.